The entry below describes one T cell receptor beta chain. This sample is part of a study of blood T cell repertoires in COVID-19. For the study at large: Some COVID-19 samples were acute and others convalescent; all came from the United States, Italy and Spain.

As originally analysed: Amplified reference gene primers provided the basis for estimating nucleated cell counts. Some clones are missing from TCRdb's copy, which holds only in-frame ones; the method was immunoSEQ multiplex PCR. V and J calls and clone size follow that table, whereas D and trimming were derived from the DNA. Of roughly 300,000 clones listed, under 90% are singletons. The trim removed 1 base at V and 1 base at J, leaving 2 bases unmatched. Germline loops: CDR1 LGHNT, CDR2 FRNRAP. There are 16 residues in the CDR3. Sequenced material: peripheral blood. The TCR comes from a woman in her fifties or sixties with active or convalescent COVID-19. The chain couples TRBV12-5 to TRBJ2-3; TRBD2 agrees at 10 bases. The CDR3 reads CASGLASGGGTDTQYF. CDR3 nucleotides: TGTGCTAGTGGTTTGGCTAGCGGGGGAGGCACAGATACGCAGTATTTT.